This is a list of T cell receptor beta chains from one sample in a study of blood T cell repertoires in COVID-19. Assay: immunoSEQ multiplex PCR; the TCRdb copy retains only in-frame clones and omits some. The sample lists approximately 290,000 clones, around nine tenths seen once, with approximately 13% in the top ten. Sequenced input: peripheral blood. Every receptor here comes from a woman aged 60-70 years with acute or convalescent COVID-19. Both conserved end residues are part of each CDR3. Each record gives: clone size, J gene, V gene, D gene, CDR3 DNA, CDR3 protein. The D gene is left open where the match is weak. Clone size appears in some rows only: once, few, many, or a class for an expanded clone.

>NA|TRBJ2-2|TRBV11-2|NA
TGTGCCAGCAGCTCCGCAGGGGTCAACACCGGGGAGCTGTTTTTT
CASSSAGVNTGELFF
>NA|TRBJ2-7|TRBV5-6|TRBD1
TGTGCCAGCAGCCCCGGGACAGGTTTCTGGCAGTACTTC
CASSPGTGFWQYF
>once|TRBJ2-5|TRBV6-1|TRBD1
TGTGCCAGCAGTGAATGGGACAGGGGCGGGGAGACCCAGTACTTC
CASSEWDRGGETQYF
>NA|TRBJ2-6|TRBV3-1/TRBV3-2|TRBD1
TGTGCCAGCAGCCAAGCCGTCCCGGGACAGGGGGCCAACGTCCTGACTTTC
CASSQAVPGQGANVLTF
>NA|TRBJ1-1|TRBV5-1|TRBD1
TGCGCCAGCAGCTTGAGGGACAGCCCCACTGAAGCTTTCTTT
CASSLRDSPTEAFF
>NA|TRBJ1-1|TRBV28|NA
TGTGCCAGCAGCCGAACACCTGGGGGGGGTGACACTGAAGCTTTCTTT
CASSRTPGGGDTEAFF
>NA|TRBJ1-4|TRBV5-5|TRBD1
TGTGCCAGCAGCTTAGTACAGGGGGGTGAAAAACTGTTTTTT
CASSLVQGGEKLFF
>NA|TRBJ1-2|TRBV20-1|NA
TGCAGTGCTAGAGGTACAAATGGCTACACCTTC
CSARGTNGYTF
>NA|TRBJ2-5|TRBV29-1|TRBD2
TGCAGCGCCTGGACTAGCGGGAGGGAGACCCAGTACTTC
CSAWTSGRETQYF
>NA|TRBJ2-5|TRBV29-1|NA
TGCAGCGTGCCTACTTGGGGGACACCAAAAGGAGAGACCCAGTACTTC
CSVPTWGTPKGETQYF
>NA|TRBJ2-7|TRBV18|TRBD1
TGTGCCAGCTCACCAGGACAGGGAATCTCCTACGAGCAGTACTTC
CASSPGQGISYEQYF
>NA|TRBJ1-4|TRBV10-3|NA
TGTGCCATCAGTGAGTCAAGCCCGATTAATGAAAAACTGTTTTTT
CAISESSPINEKLFF
>NA|TRBJ1-1|TRBV5-4|TRBD1
TGTGCCAGCAGCGTCCGGGACAGGGAGGGTACTGAAGCTTTCTTT
CASSVRDREGTEAFF
>NA|TRBJ2-2|TRBV21-1|NA
TGTGCCAGCAGCACAGTGCTGACAGGGGGACCCGGGGAGCTGTTTTTT
CASSTVLTGGPGELFF
>NA|TRBJ2-7|TRBV7-9|TRBD1
TGTGCCAGCAACACCGGGGACAGGGACTCGAACGAGCAGTACTTC
CASNTGDRDSNEQYF
>once|TRBJ1-1|TRBV10-3|NA
TGTGCCATCAGCCTATCGACGGGACTGGGGACTGAAGCTTTCTTT
CAISLSTGLGTEAFF
>few|TRBJ1-1|TRBV5-4|NA
TGTGCCAGCAGCTTGGCCCCCAGGGGTGAGACTGAAGCTTTCTTT
CASSLAPRGETEAFF
>once|TRBJ1-2|TRBV28|TRBD1
TGTGCCAGCAGTCCGACAGGGGAATATGGCTACACCTTC
CASSPTGEYGYTF
>NA|TRBJ2-5|TRBV5-1|TRBD1
TGCGCCAGCAGCACCGGGACAGGGGACGCAGAGACCCAGTACTTC
CASSTGTGDAETQYF
>NA|TRBJ1-1|TRBV28|TRBD1
TGTGCCAGCAGTCCGACAGGGTTTATAGCTGAAGCTTTCTTT
CASSPTGFIAEAFF
>NA|TRBJ1-1|TRBV4-3|TRBD1
TGCGCCAGCAGCCTCGAGACAGGGTTGGTTAACACTGAAGCTTTCTTT
CASSLETGLVNTEAFF
>NA|TRBJ1-1|TRBV7-2|TRBD1
TGTGCCAGCAGCGCATGGGACAGGTGGTACACTGAAGCTTTCTTT
CASSAWDRWYTEAFF
>NA|TRBJ2-7|TRBV28|NA
TGTGCCAGCAGTACCAACTACAGGGCATCTTTACTCTACGAGCAGTACTTC
CASSTNYRASLLYEQYF
>once|TRBJ1-3|TRBV7-2|NA
TGTGCCAGCAGCTTGAGCGGGACCTCTGGAAACACCATATATTTT
CASSLSGTSGNTIYF
>NA|TRBJ2-4|TRBV19|NA
TGTGCCAGTAGTAGGCAAGCCAAAAACATTCAGTACTTC
CASSRQAKNIQYF
>NA|TRBJ2-1|TRBV7-9|TRBD2
TGTGCCAGCAGCTTAGGCTTAGCGGGGGTGCAGTTCTTC
CASSLGLAGVQFF
>NA|TRBJ2-2|TRBV5-4|NA
TGTGCCAGCAGCTTAGGAGACAGAGGCACCGGGGAGCTGTTTTTT
CASSLGDRGTGELFF
>NA|TRBJ1-1|TRBV6-2/TRBV6-3|NA
TGTGCCAGCAGTTATGGGGGGGCCGAAGCTTTCTTT
CASSYGGAEAFF
>NA|TRBJ1-2|TRBV5-1|TRBD1
TGCGCCAGCAGCTTGGGACAGGGGGGCTATGGCTACACCTTC
CASSLGQGGYGYTF
>NA|TRBJ1-2|TRBV28|NA
TGTGCCAGCAGTGGGCAGGTCAACTATGGCTACACCTTC
CASSGQVNYGYTF
>once|TRBJ1-2|TRBV28|TRBD1
TGTGCCAGCAGGGAAAATACAGGGGCCGGGGAGTTC
CASRENTGAGEF
>NA|TRBJ2-4|TRBV7-2|NA
TGTGCCAGCAGCCCACGGGGGTCCCTAGCCAAAAACATTCAGTACTTC
CASSPRGSLAKNIQYF
>NA|TRBJ1-2|TRBV10-1|TRBD1
TGCGCCAGCAGGGACCGGGACAGGGCGTGGGGCTACACCTTC
CASRDRDRAWGYTF
>NA|TRBJ1-2|TRBV29-1|NA
TGCAGCGTTGAAGACATGACAAGACGAAACTATGGCTACACCTTC
CSVEDMTRRNYGYTF
>NA|TRBJ2-7|TRBV10-2|TRBD1
TGCGCCAGCGGGACACAGGGGGCGCGGAACGAGCAGTACTTC
CASGTQGARNEQYF
>NA|TRBJ2-1|TRBV30|TRBD1
TGTGCCTGGAGTGCCCCCGGGACAGGGGCGACCTTGGATGAGCAGTTCTTC
CAWSAPGTGATLDEQFF
>NA|TRBJ2-1|TRBV4-3|NA
TGCGCCAGCAGCCAAGAAAGGACAGATAGCTCCTACAATGAGCAGTTCTTC
CASSQERTDSSYNEQFF
>NA|TRBJ2-5|TRBV7-3|NA
TGTGCCAGCGGCGCTGGGGGCGGGGAGACCCAGTACTTC
CASGAGGGETQYF
>NA|TRBJ1-1|TRBV7-2|TRBD1
TGTGCCAGCAGCTTAGATTGGACAGGTTACACTGAAGCTTTCTTT
CASSLDWTGYTEAFF
>NA|TRBJ1-1|TRBV5-8|NA
TGTGCCAGCAGCCGGAACACTGAAGCTTTCTTT
CASSRNTEAFF
>NA|TRBJ1-5|TRBV7-2|NA
TGTGCCAGCAGCTTAGCAGGGGATAGCAATCAGCCCCAGCATTTT
CASSLAGDSNQPQHF
>NA|TRBJ1-5|TRBV19|TRBD1
TGTGCCAGTAGTCCGCGACAGGGAGGCAATCAGCCCCAGCATTTT
CASSPRQGGNQPQHF
>NA|TRBJ1-4|TRBV9|NA
TGTGCCAGCAGCGTAGCCGGGGGAATTAATGAAAAACTGTTTTTT
CASSVAGGINEKLFF
>NA|TRBJ2-7|TRBV6-4|NA
TGTGCCAGCAGTGACAAGGACACCTTCTCCTACGAGCAGTACTTC
CASSDKDTFSYEQYF
>NA|TRBJ2-7|TRBV19|TRBD1
TGTGCCAGTACCCCGGACAGGGGAAACGAGCAGTACTTC
CASTPDRGNEQYF